What follows are 8 T cell receptor beta chains derived from one specimen sequenced in a study of cytomegalovirus exposure and HLA in healthy donors. In the PCR, 60 Vbeta and 13 Jbeta primers were used. The table came from immunoSEQ multiplex PCR; TCRdb's copy has only in-frame clones and leaves some out. The sample carries roughly 100,000 clones, 83% recorded once. The sample comprised PBMCs. The receptors here all came from a man between 18 and 29 years old in good health and CMV-seronegative.

This chain links TRBV7-3 with TRBJ2-7; D is perhaps TRBD1 (7 bases). The CDR3 totals 15 residues. Germline V CDR1 and CDR2: SGHTA, FQGTGA. Between the trimmed V and J ends, which lost 1 base and 2 bases, there was a span of 12 bases. The chain's CDR3 is CASSLRGGQAYEQYF. CDR3 DNA sequence: TGTGCCAGCAGCTTAAGGGGAGGACAGGCCTACGAGCAGTACTTC.

The V gene is TRBV7-8, the J gene TRBJ2-7; D is ambiguous. The CDR3 covers 13 residues. With 0 bases removed from V and 3 bases from J, the gap between germline ends came to 6 bases. Germline CDR1 SGHVS, CDR2 FQNEAQ. This chain's CDR3 is CASSLAQIYEQYF. Written as DNA, the CDR3 is TGTGCCAGCAGCTTAGCACAAATCTACGAGCAGTACTTC.

The rearrangement joins TRBV29-1 to TRBJ2-2, with D perhaps TRBD2 (6 bases). The germline V gene encodes CDR1 SQVTM and CDR2 ANQGSEA. The V gene lost 0 bases and the J gene lost 6 bases, with 17 bases spanning the gap. The length of the CDR3 is 16 residues. In nucleotides, the CDR3 is TGCAGCGTTGAAGAACGGGCGGGGACCCGGCCCGGGGAGCTGTTTTTT. Translating gives CSVEERAGTRPGELFF.

The V and J genes are TRBV29-1 and TRBJ2-7; TRBD1 matches 7 bases. This CDR3 has 13 amino acids. Germline-derived CDR1 and CDR2 are SQVTM and ANQGSEA. V lost 6 bases, J lost 6 bases, and 11 bases stayed unmatched. CDR3 amino acids: CSVQQGIDGEQYF. CDR3 sequence (DNA): TGCAGCGTCCAACAGGGGATTGACGGCGAGCAGTACTTC.

The V and J genes are TRBV19 and TRBJ1-1; tentatively, D is TRBD1 (6 bases). Trimming removed 3 bases at V and 0 bases at J, with 14 bases between. The CDR3 is 16 residues long. Germline V gene data show CDR1 as LNHDA and CDR2 as SQIVND (reference sequence). The CDR3 coding sequence is TGTGCCAGTAGTATTCCTGGACAGTTAATGAACACTGAAGCTTTCTTT. Protein sequence: CASSIPGQLMNTEAFF.

V and J are TRBV29-1 and TRBJ2-7, with D tentatively TRBD2 (6 bases). This CDR3 has 14 amino acids. Germline-derived CDR1 and CDR2 are SQVTM and ANQGSEA. V was pared by 6 bases and J by 4 bases, with 19 bases between. CDR3 sequence: CSVGGGRKLYEQYF. DNA of the CDR3: TGCAGCGTCGGAGGAGGGAGGAAGCTTTACGAGCAGTACTTC.

This chain connects TRBV6-1 to TRBJ2-3, with D possibly matching TRBD2 (5 bases). The CDR3 is made up of 15 amino acids. The V end lost 6 bases, the J end lost 1 base, and 14 bases lay between the germline ends. Germline V lookup: CDR1 MNHNS, CDR2 SASEGT. The CDR3 is CASSQPRVGTDTQYF. DNA for the CDR3: TGTGCCAGCAGCCAGCCGAGGGTCGGCACAGATACGCAGTATTTT.

J is TRBJ1-2 and V is TRBV5-4; 8 bases map to TRBD1. Trimming removed 0 bases from V and 7 bases from J; junction bases left unmatched: 8. The CDR3 spans 15 residues. Germline V lookup: CDR1 SGHNT, CDR2 YYREEE (reference sequence). The CDR3 loop is CASSLAGQGNGGYTF. CDR3 nucleotide sequence: TGTGCCAGCAGCTTGGCCGGACAGGGAAACGGTGGCTACACCTTC.